Here is one T cell receptor beta chain with its context. The source of the sample is a study of blood T cell repertoires in COVID-19. Here immunoSEQ multiplex PCR was the method, and the copy in TCRdb shows in-frame clones only, minus some. The data hold approximately 240,000 clones, with 75% to 95% observed a single time. This CDR3 comprises 15 residues. V lost 8 bases and J lost 12, with 23 bases in between. Germline V gene data show CDR1 as MNHEY and CDR2 as SVGAGI. This chain uses TRBV6-5 with TRBJ1-6, with D possibly matching TRBD1 (6 bases). The sequencing input was PBMCs or T cells enriched from blood (not recorded which). The sequence came from a woman aged 18-29 years who had recovered from COVID-19. CDR3 amino acids: CASGLVQGAGGPLHF. The CDR3 DNA follows: TGTGCCAGCGGGCTTGTACAGGGTGCCGGCGGACCCCTCCACTTT.